This T cell receptor beta chain was sequenced in a study of T-cell memory formation after mild COVID-19. This clonotype was observed a few times. V gave up 1 base and J gave up 8 bases, with 4 bases separating them. The CDR3 is 10 amino acids. Germline CDR1 is SQVTM and CDR2 is ANQGSEA. TCRdb recomputed calls from the 5' RACE reads with MiXCR, one row per CDR3 protein. The sample yields 150,000 to 200,000 distinct CDR3 sequences, roughly 15% seen once. The receptor comes from an adult woman who had mild COVID-19 (a few samples of this study predate the infection). Cell type and time point are not known. The rearrangement joins TRBV29-1 to TRBJ2-3, with D uncertain. Input material: PBMCs or a T cell subset sorted from them (not recorded which). In nucleotides, the CDR3 is TGCAGCGTTGAAGCTGGTACGCAGTATTTT. This translates into CSVEAGTQYF.